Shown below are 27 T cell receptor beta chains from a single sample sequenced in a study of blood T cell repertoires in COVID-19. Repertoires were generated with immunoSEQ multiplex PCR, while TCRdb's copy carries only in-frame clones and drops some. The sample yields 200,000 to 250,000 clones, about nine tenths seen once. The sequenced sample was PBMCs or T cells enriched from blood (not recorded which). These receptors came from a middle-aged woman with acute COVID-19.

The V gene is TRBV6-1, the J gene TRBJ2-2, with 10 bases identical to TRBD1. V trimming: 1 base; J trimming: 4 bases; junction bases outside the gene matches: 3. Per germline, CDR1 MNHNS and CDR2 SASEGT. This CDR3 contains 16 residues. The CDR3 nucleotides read TGTGCCAGCAGTGAAGGACAGGGGGCGTTCACCGGGGAGCTGTTTTTT. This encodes CASSEGQGAFTGELFF.

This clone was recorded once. CDR3: CASSSGYRGQETQYF. CDR3 DNA: TGTGCCAGTAGCTCCGGATACAGGGGTCAAGAGACCCAGTACTTC. The chain links TRBV19 to TRBJ2-5; 7 nucleotides line up with TRBD1. V gave up 6 bases and J gave up 2 bases; unmatched junction bases: 9. Germline lookup yields CDR1 LNHDA and CDR2 SQIVND (reference sequence). This CDR3 region has 15 residues.

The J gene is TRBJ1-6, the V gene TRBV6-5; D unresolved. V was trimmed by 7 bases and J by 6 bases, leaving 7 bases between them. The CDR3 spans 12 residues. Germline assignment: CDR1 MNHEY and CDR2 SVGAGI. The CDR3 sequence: CASTRGNSPLHF. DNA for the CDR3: TGTGCCAGCACCCGGGGTAATTCACCCCTCCACTTT.

CDR3 sequence reads: CASSHGGSTDTQYF. The DNA for the CDR3 is TGTGCCAGCAGCCATGGGGGGAGCACAGATACGCAGTATTTT. The chain links TRBV4-2 to TRBJ2-3; perhaps TRBD2 as D (6 bases). This CDR3 spans 14 amino acids. Germline V gives CDR1 LGHNA, CDR2 YNFKEQ. Between the trimmed V and J ends, which lost 3 bases and 0 bases, there was a span of 7 bases.

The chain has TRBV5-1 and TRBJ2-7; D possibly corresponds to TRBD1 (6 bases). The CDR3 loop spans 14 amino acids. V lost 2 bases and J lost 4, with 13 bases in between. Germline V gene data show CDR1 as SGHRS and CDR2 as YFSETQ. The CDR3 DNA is TGCGCCAGCAGCTTTCAGGGGACGGCTTACGAGCAGTACTTC. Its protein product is CASSFQGTAYEQYF.

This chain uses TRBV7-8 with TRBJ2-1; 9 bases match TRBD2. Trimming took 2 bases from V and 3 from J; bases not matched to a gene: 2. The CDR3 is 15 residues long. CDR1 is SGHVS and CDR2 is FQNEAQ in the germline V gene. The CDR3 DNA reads TGTGCCAGCAGCTTACCTAGCGGGGACTACAATGAGCAGTTCTTC. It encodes CASSLPSGDYNEQFF.

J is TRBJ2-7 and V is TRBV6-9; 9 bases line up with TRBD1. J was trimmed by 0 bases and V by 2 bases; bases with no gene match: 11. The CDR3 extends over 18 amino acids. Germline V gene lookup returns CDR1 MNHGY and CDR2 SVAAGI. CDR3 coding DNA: TGTGCCAGCAGTTATCGGGACAGGGACAAGGGAAGCTCCTACGAGCAGTACGTC. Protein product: CASSYRDRDKGSSYEQYV.

The CDR3 sequence: CASSWDTHTEAFF. In DNA form, the CDR3 reads TGTGCCAGCAGTTGGGACACTCACACTGAAGCTTTCTTT. The chain joins TRBV12-3 or TRBV12-4 to TRBJ1-1; a possible D gene is TRBD1 (6 bases). The CDR3 has 13 amino acids. V was pared by 4 bases and J by 3 bases, with 9 bases between.

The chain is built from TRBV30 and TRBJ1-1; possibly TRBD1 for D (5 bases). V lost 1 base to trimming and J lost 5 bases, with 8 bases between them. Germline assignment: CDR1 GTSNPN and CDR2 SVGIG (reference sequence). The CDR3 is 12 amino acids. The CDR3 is CAWSGGLTEAFF. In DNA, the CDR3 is TGTGCCTGGAGTGGGGGCTTGACTGAAGCTTTCTTT.

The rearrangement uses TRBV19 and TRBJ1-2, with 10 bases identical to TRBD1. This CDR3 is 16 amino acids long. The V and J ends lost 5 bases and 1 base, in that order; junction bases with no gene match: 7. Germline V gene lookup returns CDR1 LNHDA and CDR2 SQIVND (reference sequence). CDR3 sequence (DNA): TGTGCCAGTAGTTCCGACCGGACAGGGGGTAACTATGGCTACACCTTC. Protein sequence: CASSSDRTGGNYGYTF.

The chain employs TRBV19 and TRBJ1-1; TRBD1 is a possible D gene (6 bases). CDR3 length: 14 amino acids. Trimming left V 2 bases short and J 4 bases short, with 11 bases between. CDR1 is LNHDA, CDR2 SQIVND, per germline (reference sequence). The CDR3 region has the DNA TGTGCCAGTAGTATAAGGGGGGGGTCCACTGAAGCTTTCTTT. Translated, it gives CASSIRGGSTEAFF.

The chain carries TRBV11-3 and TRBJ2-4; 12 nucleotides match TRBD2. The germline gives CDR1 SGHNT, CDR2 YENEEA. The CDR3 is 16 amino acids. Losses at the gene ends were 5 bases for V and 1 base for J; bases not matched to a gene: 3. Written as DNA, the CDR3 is TGTGCCAGCAGCCACGGACTAGCGGGGGCCAAAAACATTCAGTACTTC. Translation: CASSHGLAGAKNIQYF.

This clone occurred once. CDR3 region: CASSVGQYTEAFF. The CDR3 DNA is TGTGCCAGCAGCGTGGGACAGTACACTGAAGCTTTCTTT. This chain joins TRBV9 and TRBJ1-1, with TRBD1 matching over 7 bases. Germline V CDR1 and CDR2: SGDLS, YYNGEE. This CDR3 comprises 13 residues. V shed 2 bases, J shed 3 bases, and the junction held 1 base outside the gene matches. The full variable domain, rest sourced from reference TRBV9 and TRBJ1-1, is DSGVTQTPKHLITATGQRVTLRCSPRSGDLSVYWYQQSLDQGLQFLIQYYNGEERAKGNILERFSAQQFPDLHSELNLSSLELGDSALYFCASSVGQYTEAFFGQGTRLTVV.

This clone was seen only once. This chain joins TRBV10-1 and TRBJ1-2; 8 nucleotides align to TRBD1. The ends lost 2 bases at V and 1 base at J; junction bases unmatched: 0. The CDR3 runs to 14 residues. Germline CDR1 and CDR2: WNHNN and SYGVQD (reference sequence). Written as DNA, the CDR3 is TGCGCCAGCAGTGAGGGGACAGGTAACTATGGCTACACCTTC. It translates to CASSEGTGNYGYTF.

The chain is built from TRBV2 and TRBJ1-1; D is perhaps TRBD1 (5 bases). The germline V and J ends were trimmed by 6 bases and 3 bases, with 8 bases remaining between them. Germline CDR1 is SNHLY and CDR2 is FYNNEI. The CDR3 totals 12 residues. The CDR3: CASSLGDTEAFF. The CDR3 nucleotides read TGTGCCAGCAGCCTAGGGGACACTGAAGCTTTCTTT.

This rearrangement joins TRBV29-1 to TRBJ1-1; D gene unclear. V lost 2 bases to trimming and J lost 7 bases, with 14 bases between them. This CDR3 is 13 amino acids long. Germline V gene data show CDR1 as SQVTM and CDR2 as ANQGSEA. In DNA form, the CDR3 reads TGCAGCGTTGAAAGCGGGATGAGCAGTGAAGCTTTCTTT. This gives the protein CSVESGMSSEAFF.

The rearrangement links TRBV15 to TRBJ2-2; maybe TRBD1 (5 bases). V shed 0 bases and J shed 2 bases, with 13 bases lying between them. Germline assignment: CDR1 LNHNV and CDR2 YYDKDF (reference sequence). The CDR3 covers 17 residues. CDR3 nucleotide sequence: TGTGCCACCAGCAGAGATCAAGGGGCTCGAAACACCGGGGAGCTGTTTTTT. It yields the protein CATSRDQGARNTGELFF.

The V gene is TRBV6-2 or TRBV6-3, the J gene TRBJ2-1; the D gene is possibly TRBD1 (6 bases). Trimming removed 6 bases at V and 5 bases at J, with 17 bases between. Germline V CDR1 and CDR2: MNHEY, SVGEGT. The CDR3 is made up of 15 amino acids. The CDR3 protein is CASSRGGGRNNEQFF. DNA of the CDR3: TGTGCCAGCAGCCGTGGGGGCGGACGGAACAATGAGCAGTTCTTC.

The CDR3 spells CASTDGTSESDTQYF. DNA of the CDR3: TGTGCCAGCACCGACGGGACTAGCGAGTCAGATACGCAGTATTTT. The chain combines TRBV6-5 with TRBJ2-3, with 10 bases lining up with TRBD2. In germline, CDR1 is MNHEY, CDR2 SVGAGI. Trimming removed 7 bases from V and 4 bases from J; junction bases left unmatched: 8. The CDR3 is 15 amino acids.

The CDR3 bases are TGCGCCAGCAGCTTGGGGACAGGGTGGCCTTCGAACACCGGGGAGCTGTTTTTT. Encoded protein: CASSLGTGWPSNTGELFF. The J gene is TRBJ2-2, the V gene TRBV5-1; 8 bases agree with TRBD1. V trimming: 0 bases; J trimming: 0 bases; junction bases outside the gene matches: 7. Germline loops: CDR1 SGHRS, CDR2 YFSETQ. There are 18 residues in the CDR3. The variable domain in full, completed from reference TRBV5-1 and TRBJ2-2, reads KAGVTQTPRYLIKTRGQQVTLSCSPISGHRSVSWYQQTPGQGLQFLFEYFSETQRNKGNFPGRFSGRQFSNSRSEMNVSTLELGDSALYLCASSLGTGWPSNTGELFFGEGSRLTVL.

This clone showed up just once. CDR3 sequence: CASSQEMGARNTEAFF. The CDR3 DNA reads as TGCGCCAGCAGCCAAGAAATGGGGGCCAGGAACACTGAAGCTTTCTTT. This sequence joins TRBV4-1 and TRBJ1-1, with a possible D match to TRBD1 (6 bases). Germline V gene lookup returns CDR1 MGHRA and CDR2 YSYEKL. The CDR3 has 16 residues. The ends were cut back, 0 bases at V and 1 base at J, with 12 bases in the middle.

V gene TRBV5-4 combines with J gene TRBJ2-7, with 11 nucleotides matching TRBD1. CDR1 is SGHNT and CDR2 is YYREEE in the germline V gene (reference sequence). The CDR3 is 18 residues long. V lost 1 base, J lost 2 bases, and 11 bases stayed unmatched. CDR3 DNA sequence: TGTGCCAGCAGCTTGTCGAAGGGACAGGGGGTTGGGACCTACGAGCAGTACGTC. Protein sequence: CASSLSKGQGVGTYEQYV.

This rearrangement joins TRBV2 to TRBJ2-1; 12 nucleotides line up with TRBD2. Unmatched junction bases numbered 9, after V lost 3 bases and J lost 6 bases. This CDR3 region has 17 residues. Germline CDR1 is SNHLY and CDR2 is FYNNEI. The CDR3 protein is CASSDSPLAGGLNEQFF. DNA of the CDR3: TGTGCCAGCAGTGATAGTCCTCTAGCGGGGGGGCTCAATGAGCAGTTCTTC.

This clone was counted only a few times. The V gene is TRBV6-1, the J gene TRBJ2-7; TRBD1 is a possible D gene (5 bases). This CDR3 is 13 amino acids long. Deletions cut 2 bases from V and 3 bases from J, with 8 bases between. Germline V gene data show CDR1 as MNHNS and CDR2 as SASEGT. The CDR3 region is CASSERQNYEQYV. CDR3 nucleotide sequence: TGTGCCAGCAGTGAACGACAGAACTACGAGCAGTACGTC.

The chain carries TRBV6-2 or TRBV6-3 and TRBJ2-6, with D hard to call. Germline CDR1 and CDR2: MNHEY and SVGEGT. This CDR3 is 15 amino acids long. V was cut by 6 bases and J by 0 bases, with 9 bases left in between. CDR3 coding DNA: TGTGCCAGCAGCCCTTGGAGCTCTGGGGCCAACGTCCTGACTTTC. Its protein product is CASSPWSSGANVLTF.

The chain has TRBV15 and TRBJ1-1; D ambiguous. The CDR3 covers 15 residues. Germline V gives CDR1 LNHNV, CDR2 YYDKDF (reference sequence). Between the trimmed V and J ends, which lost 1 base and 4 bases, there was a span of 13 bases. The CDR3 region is CATSRGGPGATEAFF. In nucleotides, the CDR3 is TGTGCCACCAGCAGAGGTGGTCCGGGTGCCACTGAAGCTTTCTTT.

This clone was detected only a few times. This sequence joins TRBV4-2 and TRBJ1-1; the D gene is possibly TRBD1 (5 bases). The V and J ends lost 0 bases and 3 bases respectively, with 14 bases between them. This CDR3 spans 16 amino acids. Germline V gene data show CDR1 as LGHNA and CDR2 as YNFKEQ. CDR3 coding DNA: TGTGCCAGCAGCCAAGAAGCAGGGAATAGGTACACTGAAGCTTTCTTT. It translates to CASSQEAGNRYTEAFF.